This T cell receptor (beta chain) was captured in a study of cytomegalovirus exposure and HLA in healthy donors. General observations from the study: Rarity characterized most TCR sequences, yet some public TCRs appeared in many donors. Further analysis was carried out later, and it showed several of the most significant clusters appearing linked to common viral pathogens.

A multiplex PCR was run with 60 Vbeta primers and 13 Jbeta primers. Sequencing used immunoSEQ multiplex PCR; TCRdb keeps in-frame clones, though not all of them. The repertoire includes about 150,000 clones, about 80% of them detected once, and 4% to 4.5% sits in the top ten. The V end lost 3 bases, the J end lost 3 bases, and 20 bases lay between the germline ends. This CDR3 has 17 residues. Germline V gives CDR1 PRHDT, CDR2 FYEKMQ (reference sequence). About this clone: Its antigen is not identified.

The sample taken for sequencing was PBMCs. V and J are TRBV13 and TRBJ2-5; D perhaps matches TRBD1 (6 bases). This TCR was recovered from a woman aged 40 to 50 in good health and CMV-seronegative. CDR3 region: CASSFLESAQGKETQYF. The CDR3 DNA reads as TGTGCCAGCAGCTTTTTAGAATCCGCACAGGGTAAAGAGACCCAGTACTTC.